The 9 T cell receptor beta chains listed next were all sequenced from one sample in a study of blood T cells in healthy people across ages (dated by TCRdb to between 2014 and 2016). Preparation of the library involved 5' RACE. Sequencer: Illumina HiSeq 2500. A second PCR of roughly 6 to 12 cycles was run with a J-beta primer mix and a sample-barcoded 5' primer. TCRdb trimmed public reads at Q25 via fastp, called clones via MiXCR and kept in-frame beta chains. Rows are unified per CDR3 protein, each entry keeping the most common DNA and genes. The sample profile shows roughly 1.7 million distinct CDR3 sequences; about 35% of them were found once. Roughly 12% of the sample is held by the ten biggest clonotypes. Sequencing was performed on blood. These receptors were obtained from a woman aged 25-40 years in good health.

The chain uses TRBV28 and TRBJ1-2; 10 positions match TRBD1. The germline V gene has CDR1 MDHEN and CDR2 SYDVKM. The CDR3 contains 17 residues. The trim removed 8 bases at V and 6 bases at J, leaving 18 bases unmatched. The CDR3 DNA reads as TGTGCCAGCGGGGAAACCGGGACAGGGGTCGATCGAGATGGCTACACCTTC. Its translation is CASGETGTGVDRDGYTF.

The rearrangement links TRBV5-6 to TRBJ2-3; D gene ambiguous. CDR3 length equals 13 residues. Germline CDR1 and CDR2: SGHDT and YYEEEE. V was cut by 4 bases and J by 6 bases, with 12 bases left in between. CDR3 protein: CASSGRTPDTQYF. The CDR3, as DNA: TGTGCCAGCAGCGGGCGGACCCCCGATACGCAGTATTTT.

This chain joins TRBV11-1 and TRBJ2-7; either TRBD1 or TRBD2 may supply D (5 bases each). V gave up 5 bases and J gave up 2 bases, with 13 bases separating them. The CDR3 covers 14 residues. Germline lookup yields CDR1 SGHAT and CDR2 FQDESV (reference sequence). The CDR3 sequence: CASSTTGPPYEQYF. DNA of the CDR3: TGTGCCAGCAGCACAACGGGACCCCCCTACGAGCAGTACTTC.

The chain has TRBV27 and TRBJ1-2; D is uncertain. This CDR3 region has 12 residues. V lost 6 bases and J 5 bases, leaving 10 bases between the germline ends. The V gene's germline CDR1 is MNHEY and CDR2 SMNVEV (reference sequence). CDR3 residues: CASRNWVYGYTF. In nucleotides, the CDR3 is TGTGCCAGCAGGAACTGGGTATATGGCTACACCTTC.

The genes are TRBV7-4 and TRBJ2-4; D is tentatively TRBD1 or TRBD2 (6 bases each). The V and J ends lost 11 bases and 5 bases respectively, with 19 bases between them. CDR3 length: 14 residues. CDR1 SGHVT and CDR2 SQSDAQ come from the germline V gene. The CDR3 region is CAPGWGARENIQYF. In nucleotides, the CDR3 is TGTGCCCCAGGGTGGGGGGCGCGTGAAAACATTCAGTACTTC.

V usage is TRBV19 and J usage is TRBJ2-7; 7 nucleotides align to TRBD1. V shed 6 bases, J shed 3 bases, and the junction held 11 bases outside the gene matches. This CDR3 has 15 amino acids. The germline V gene encodes CDR1 LNHDA and CDR2 SQIVND (reference sequence). CDR3 bases: TGTGCCAGTAGCCGAGAGGAACCAGGGGGCTACGAGCAGTACTTC. This encodes CASSREEPGGYEQYF.

This rearrangement joins TRBV28 to TRBJ2-5; D is unclear. There are 13 residues in the CDR3. The germline CDR1 and CDR2 sequences are MDHEN and SYDVKM. V lost 7 bases and J lost 5, with 14 bases in between. CDR3: CASMSIGWETQYF. The CDR3, as DNA: TGTGCCAGCATGAGTATAGGGTGGGAGACCCAGTACTTC.

The table lists this clonotype with a few counts. The chain couples TRBV6-6 to TRBJ2-5; 9 bases align to TRBD2. This CDR3 is built from 17 residues. Losses at the gene ends were 5 bases for V and 5 bases for J; bases not matched to a gene: 15. Germline lookup yields CDR1 MNHNY and CDR2 SVGAGI (reference sequence). The CDR3 is CASSPRTSANRRETQYF. CDR3 bases: TGTGCCAGCAGTCCCAGGACTAGCGCCAATCGGCGGGAGACCCAGTACTTC.

The chain carries TRBV4-1 and TRBJ1-4; D gene ambiguous. V dropped 4 bases and J dropped 3 bases, with 9 bases sitting between them. The CDR3 totals 14 residues. Germline lookup yields CDR1 MGHRA and CDR2 YSYEKL. This CDR3 is CASSLGSPNEKLFF. CDR3 DNA: TGCGCCAGCAGCCTTGGGTCTCCTAATGAAAAACTGTTTTTT.